This entry lists 27 T cell receptor beta chains sequenced from one sample in a study of shared clonotypes between healthy human individuals. TCRdb keeps only in-frame clones here, not all; method: immunoSEQ multiplex PCR. The sample consists of about 600,000 clones, around 78% of them appearing once. What was sequenced was PBMCs. All receptors derive from a woman in her thirties or forties in good health. Some clones in this sample may be carry-over from other donors' samples.

This clone has a single count. This chain's CDR3 is CASSPLPTKNNEQFF. The DNA for the CDR3 is TGTGCCAGCTCACCACTGCCGACGAAAAACAATGAGCAGTTCTTC. The gene calls are TRBV18 and TRBJ2-1; D gene unclear. CDR1 and CDR2 from the germline V gene are KGHSH and LQKENI. The V end lost 1 base, the J end lost 5 bases, and 12 bases lay between the germline ends. CDR3 length equals 15 residues.

This chain uses TRBV21-1 with TRBJ2-7. TRBV21-1 is labeled a pseudogene. The CDR3 contains 14 residues. The CDR3 nucleotides are TGTGCCAGCAGCAATTCGTCAGGACCCTACGAGCAGTACTTC. Residues: CASSNSSGPYEQYF.

To note about this clone: This likely reflects a read error, since a far larger clone is one base away. The chain joins TRBV5-4 to TRBJ2-5; D gene unclear. The DNA end is a closer match to TRBJ2-7, so the J assignment may be wrong. CDR3 length: 13 residues. The germline CDR1 and CDR2 sequences are SGHNT and YYREEE (reference sequence). CDR3 in DNA: TGTGCCAGCAGCCTCTCCTCCACCCACGAGCAGTACTTC. This gives the protein CASSLSSTHEQYF.

This clone has just one count. This chain connects TRBV6-1 to TRBJ1-1, with a possible D match to TRBD1 (5 bases). From germline, CDR1 is MNHNS and CDR2 SASEGT. This CDR3 is 13 amino acids long. V gave up 7 bases and J gave up 3 bases, with 12 bases separating them. Here the CDR3 reads CASNTEGDTEAFF. In nucleotides, the CDR3 is TGTGCCAGCAACACGGAAGGGGACACTGAAGCTTTCTTT.

The chain is built from TRBV18 and TRBJ1-4; the D gene is possibly TRBD1 (5 bases). Germline-derived CDR1 and CDR2 are KGHSH and LQKENI. V lost 3 bases, J lost 10 bases, and 21 bases lay in between. The CDR3 is 16 amino acids. CDR3 in DNA: TGTGCCAGCTCACCTTCGGGACTCCTCTCCGAGGGAAAACTGTTTTTT. Translating it yields CASSPSGLLSEGKLFF.

The sample holds one count of this clone. The germline gene is not matched at one end of the junction; a read error may be the cause. CDR3 in amino acids: CASSSGTSSNTGELFF. The CDR3 coding sequence is TGTGCTAGCAGCTCTGGGACTAGCTCGAACACCGGGGAGCTGTTTTTT. The J gene is TRBJ2-2, the V gene TRBV7-7; TRBD2 matches at 9 bases. The germline CDR1 and CDR2 sequences are SSHAT and FNYEAQ (reference sequence). The CDR3 loop spans 16 amino acids.

V usage is TRBV5-4 and J usage is TRBJ2-3; perhaps TRBD2 as D (5 bases). This CDR3 has 17 amino acids. V was clipped by 4 bases and J by 0 bases, with 18 bases between them. CDR1 and CDR2 (germline): SGHNT, YYREEE (reference sequence). For the CDR3, the DNA is TGTGCCAGCAGCCCGACTACTACTAGTTCTAGCACAGATACGCAGTATTTT. Encoded protein: CASSPTTTSSSTDTQYF.

The V and J genes are TRBV6-6 and TRBJ2-3; TRBD2 is a possible D gene (6 bases). In germline, CDR1 is MNHNY, CDR2 SVGAGI (reference sequence). V was shortened by 8 bases and J by 0 bases, with 15 bases between the two germline ends. This CDR3 is built from 15 residues. CDR3 region: CASRNSGTSTDTQYF. The CDR3 DNA sequence: TGTGCCAGCCGTAATAGCGGAACTAGCACAGATACGCAGTATTTT.

This clone was seen only a few times. The chain combines TRBV9 with TRBJ2-1; 10 bases fit TRBD2. CDR3 length: 15 residues. V was clipped by 2 bases and J by 9 bases; unmatched bases: 8. Germline lookup yields CDR1 SGDLS and CDR2 YYNGEE. CDR3 protein: CASSVLAGDQGEQFF. CDR3 DNA: TGTGCCAGCAGCGTTCTAGCGGGAGATCAGGGTGAGCAGTTCTTC.

The rearrangement uses TRBV5-4 and TRBJ2-7; maybe TRBD2 (6 bases). CDR3 length: 16 residues. The V end lost 0 bases, the J end lost 3 bases, and 16 bases lay between the germline ends. Per the germline V gene, CDR1 is SGHNT and CDR2 is YYREEE (reference sequence). The CDR3 is CASSLGGRTTNYEQYF. Here the CDR3 DNA reads TGTGCCAGCAGCTTGGGTGGAAGGACTACCAACTACGAGCAGTACTTC.

Worth noting for this clone: Other nucleotide sequences from this sample produce the same CDR3. The chain joins TRBV30 to TRBJ2-1; 8 nucleotides agree with TRBD2. V dropped 1 base and J dropped 7; count of bases not matched to a gene: 3. The CDR3 totals 13 residues. CDR1 and CDR2 (germline): GTSNPN, SVGIG (reference sequence). CDR3 bases: TGTGCCTGGAGTGGGGGACTAGGGAATGAGCAGTTCTTC. This codes for CAWSGGLGNEQFF.

This chain joins TRBV7-2 and TRBJ1-1, with a tentative D call TRBD1 (6 bases). The CDR3 is 14 amino acids. V was shortened by 2 bases and J by 6 bases, with 13 bases between the two germline ends. Germline V CDR1 and CDR2: SGHTA, FQGNSA. CDR3 nucleotides: TGTGCCAGCAGCTTATACAGGGTGGGAGCTGAAGCTTTCTTT. Encoded protein: CASSLYRVGAEAFF.

The rearrangement links TRBV7-9 to TRBJ1-1, with TRBD1 identical over 8 bases. The CDR3 is 13 amino acids. Germline V gene data show CDR1 as SEHNR and CDR2 as FQNEAQ (reference sequence). V lost 6 bases, J lost 10 bases, and 10 bases stayed unmatched. DNA for the CDR3: TGTGCCAGCAGACGTACAGGGGGAAATGGAGCTTTCTTT. Amino acids: CASRRTGGNGAFF.

This clone was picked up one time. This chain's CDR3 is CASSLGGNGANVLTF. CDR3 DNA sequence: TGTGCCAGCAGTCTAGGGGGGAACGGGGCCAACGTCCTGACTTTC. This chain uses TRBV2 with TRBJ2-6, with D possibly called TRBD1 or TRBD2 (6 bases each). Per germline, CDR1 SNHLY and CDR2 FYNNEI. V was trimmed by 5 bases and J by 4 bases, leaving 12 bases between them. This CDR3 contains 15 residues.

This clone came up a few times. The J gene is TRBJ2-7, the V gene TRBV7-2; TRBD2 matches 7 bases. V shed 5 bases and J 4 bases; nucleotides not matched to a gene: 11. The CDR3 runs to 15 residues. The germline CDR1 and CDR2 sequences are SGHTA and FQGNSA. CDR3 in DNA: TGTGCCAGCAGCACATTAGCGGGTTTCCAGTACGAGCAGTACTTC. This translates into CASSTLAGFQYEQYF.

This rearrangement joins TRBV29-1 to TRBJ1-1; TRBD1 agrees at 8 bases. The CDR3 consists of 15 residues. Losses at the gene ends were 4 bases for V and 0 bases for J; bases not matched to a gene: 7. Germline loops: CDR1 SQVTM, CDR2 ANQGSEA. CDR3 protein: CSVGTGWGMNTEAFF. CDR3 nucleotide sequence: TGCAGCGTTGGGACAGGGTGGGGCATGAACACTGAAGCTTTCTTT.

This chain connects TRBV9 to TRBJ2-7, with 11 positions matching TRBD2. This CDR3 region has 16 residues. The J segment lost 2 bases and the V segment lost 0 bases, leaving 4 bases of the junction unmatched. Germline V gives CDR1 SGDLS, CDR2 YYNGEE. CDR3 sequence reads: CASSVGPSGRTYEQYF. CDR3 coding DNA: TGTGCCAGCAGCGTAGGTCCTAGCGGGAGGACCTACGAGCAGTACTTC.

The chain couples TRBV28 to TRBJ2-7; the D is unclear. Germline CDR1 reads MDHEN; CDR2 reads SYDVKM. Trimming took 2 bases from V and 5 from J, leaving 7 bases between them. This CDR3 has 12 amino acids. The CDR3 reads CASSLPTDEQYF. CDR3 in DNA: TGTGCCAGCAGTTTACCTACGGACGAGCAGTACTTC. Supplemented by reference TRBV28 and TRBJ2-7, the full variable domain reads DVKVTQSSRYLVKRTGEKVFLECVQDMDHENMFWYRQDPGLGLRLIYFSYDVKMKEKGDIPEGYSVSREKKERFSLILESASTNQTSMYLCASSLPTDEQYFGPGTRLTVT.

Comment on this clone: Different DNA sequences within this sample yield the same CDR3. The chain employs TRBV6-6 and TRBJ2-5; D not resolved. The CDR3 has 13 amino acids. The V end was cut by 2 bases, the J end by 5 bases, with 9 bases between. Looked up from germline, CDR1 is MNHNY and CDR2 is SVGAGI (reference sequence). As DNA, the CDR3 is TGTGCCAGCAGTTACGTACGTGGGGAGACCCAGTACTTC. Amino acids: CASSYVRGETQYF.

The rearrangement uses TRBV5-4 and TRBJ2-1; D call uncertain. The CDR3 has 14 amino acids. V was trimmed by 0 bases and J by 2 bases, leaving 6 bases between them. Per germline, CDR1 SGHNT and CDR2 YYREEE (reference sequence). The CDR3 protein is CASSLGLAYNEQFF. The CDR3 region has the DNA TGTGCCAGCAGCTTGGGGCTAGCCTACAATGAGCAGTTCTTC.

As concerns this clone: A far larger clone differs by one base, so this is likely a read error. The gene calls are TRBV5-1 and TRBJ2-7; 12 positions agree with TRBD2. The CDR3 is 18 amino acids. Trimming at V came to 0 bases and at J to 4 bases, leaving 11 bases not matched to a gene. Germline CDR1 reads SGHRS; CDR2 reads YFSETQ. The CDR3 region is CASSLVASGRATPYEQYF. CDR3 DNA sequence: TGCGCCAGCAGCTTGGTGGCTAGCGGGAGGGCCACTCCTTACGAGCAGTACTTC.

J is TRBJ2-7 and V is TRBV5-4; perhaps TRBD1 as D (6 bases). CDR1 and CDR2 (germline): SGHNT, YYREEE (reference sequence). This CDR3 contains 13 residues. Deletions cut 2 bases from V and 3 bases from J, with 9 bases between. This CDR3 is CASSFGRGYEQYF. CDR3 bases: TGTGCCAGCAGCTTTGGCAGGGGCTACGAGCAGTACTTC.

The V and J genes are TRBV2 and TRBJ1-2, with a tentative D call TRBD1 (6 bases). This CDR3 is built from 13 residues. Trimming took 8 bases from V and 4 from J, leaving 14 bases between them. Germline values: CDR1 SNHLY, CDR2 FYNNEI. CDR3 in amino acids: CASRDKGFYGYTF. DNA of the CDR3: TGTGCCAGCCGGGACAAGGGATTCTATGGCTACACCTTC.

J is TRBJ2-1 and V is TRBV5-1, with 8 positions matching TRBD2. The V gene's germline CDR1 is SGHRS and CDR2 YFSETQ. Trimming took 4 bases from V and 7 from J; bases not matched to a gene: 7. This CDR3 spans 14 amino acids. The CDR3 nucleotides read TGCGCCAGCAGCCGTGGGGGCGGGAGGAATGAGCAGTTCTTC. Translating it yields CASSRGGGRNEQFF.

This clone was detected ten times or more. The chain recombines TRBV2 with TRBJ2-1; perhaps TRBD2 as D (6 bases). V was cut by 6 bases and J by 1 base, with 16 bases left in between. This CDR3 has 16 residues. Germline lookup yields CDR1 SNHLY and CDR2 FYNNEI. CDR3 residues: CASRAGLGLSYNEQFF. The CDR3, as DNA: TGTGCCAGCAGGGCCGGTTTGGGACTGTCCTACAATGAGCAGTTCTTC.

On this clone itself: The identical CDR3 is also encoded by other nucleotide sequences in the sample. The chain has TRBV6-5 and TRBJ1-3; D is ambiguous. This CDR3 is 16 amino acids long. The V gene's germline CDR1 is MNHEY and CDR2 SVGAGI. Trimming cost V 0 bases and J 0 bases, with 9 bases left between them. CDR3 in DNA: TGTGCCAGCAGTTACTCGATACCGGGCTCTGGAAACACCATATATTTT. Translation: CASSYSIPGSGNTIYF.

The chain recombines TRBV11-2 with TRBJ1-3; TRBD1 might be the D (5 bases). The ends were cut back, 5 bases at V and 0 bases at J, with 14 bases in the middle. The CDR3 consists of 16 residues. The germline gives CDR1 SGHAT, CDR2 FQNNGV. CDR3 sequence (DNA): TGTGCCAGCAGCCCCGCTGGGGACCGCTCTGGAAACACCATATATTTT. Protein: CASSPAGDRSGNTIYF.